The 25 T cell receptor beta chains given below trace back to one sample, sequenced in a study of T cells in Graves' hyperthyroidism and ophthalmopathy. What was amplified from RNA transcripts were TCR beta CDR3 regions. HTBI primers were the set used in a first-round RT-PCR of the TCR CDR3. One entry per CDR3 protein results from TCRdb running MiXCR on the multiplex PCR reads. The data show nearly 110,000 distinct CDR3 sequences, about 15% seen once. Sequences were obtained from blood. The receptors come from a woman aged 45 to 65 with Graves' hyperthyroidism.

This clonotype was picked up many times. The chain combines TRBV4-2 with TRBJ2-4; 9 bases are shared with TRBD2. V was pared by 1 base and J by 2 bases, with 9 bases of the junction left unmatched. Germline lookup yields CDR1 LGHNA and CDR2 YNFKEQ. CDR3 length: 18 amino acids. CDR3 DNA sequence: TGTGCCAGCAGCCAAGGGTTTAGCGGGAGTTCGACCAAAAACATTCAGTACTTC. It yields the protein CASSQGFSGSSTKNIQYF.

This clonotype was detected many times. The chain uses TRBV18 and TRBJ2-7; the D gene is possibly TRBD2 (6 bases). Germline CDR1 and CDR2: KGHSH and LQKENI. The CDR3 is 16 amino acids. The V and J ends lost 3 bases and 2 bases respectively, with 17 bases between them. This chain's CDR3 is CASSPRGTGVTYEQYF. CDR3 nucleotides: TGTGCCAGCTCACCTAGAGGGACGGGAGTCACCTACGAGCAGTACTTC.

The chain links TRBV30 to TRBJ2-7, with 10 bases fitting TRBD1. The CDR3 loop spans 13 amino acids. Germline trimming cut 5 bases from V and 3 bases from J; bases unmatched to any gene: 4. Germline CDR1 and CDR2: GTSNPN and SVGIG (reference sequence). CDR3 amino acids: CAWGGTGDYEQYF. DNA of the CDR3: TGTGCCTGGGGGGGGACAGGGGACTACGAGCAGTACTTC.

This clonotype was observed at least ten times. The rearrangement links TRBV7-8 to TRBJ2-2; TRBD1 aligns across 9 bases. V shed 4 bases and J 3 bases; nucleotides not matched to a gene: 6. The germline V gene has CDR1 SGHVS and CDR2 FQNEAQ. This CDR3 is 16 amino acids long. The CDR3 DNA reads TGTGCCAGCAGCTCCTGGGGACAGGGTGACACCGGGGAGCTGTTTTTT. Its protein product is CASSSWGQGDTGELFF.

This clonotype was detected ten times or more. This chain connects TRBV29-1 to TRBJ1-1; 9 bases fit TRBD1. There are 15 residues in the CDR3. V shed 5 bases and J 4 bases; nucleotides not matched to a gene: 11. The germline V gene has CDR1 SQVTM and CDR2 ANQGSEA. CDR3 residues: CSVSAGTGSGTEAFF. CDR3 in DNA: TGCAGCGTTTCCGCCGGGACAGGGAGTGGCACTGAAGCTTTCTTT.

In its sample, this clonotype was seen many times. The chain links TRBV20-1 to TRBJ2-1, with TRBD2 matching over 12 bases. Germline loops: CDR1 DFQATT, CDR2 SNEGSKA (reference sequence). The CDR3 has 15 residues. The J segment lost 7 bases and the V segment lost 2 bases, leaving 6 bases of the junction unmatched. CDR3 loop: CSARQLAGGRNEQFF. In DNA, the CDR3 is TGCAGTGCTAGACAACTAGCGGGAGGCCGAAATGAGCAGTTCTTC.

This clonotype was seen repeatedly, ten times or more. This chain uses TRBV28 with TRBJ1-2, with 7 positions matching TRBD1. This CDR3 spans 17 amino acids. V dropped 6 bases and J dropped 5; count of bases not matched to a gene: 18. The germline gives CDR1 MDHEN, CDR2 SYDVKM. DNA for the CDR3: TGTGCCAGCAGGAAACCGGGACAGTTCCTTGACTTATATGGCTACACCTTC. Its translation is CASRKPGQFLDLYGYTF.

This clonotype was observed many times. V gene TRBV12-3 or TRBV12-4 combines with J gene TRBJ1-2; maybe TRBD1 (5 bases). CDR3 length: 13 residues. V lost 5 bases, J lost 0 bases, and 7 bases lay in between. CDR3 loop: CASSPTANYGYTF. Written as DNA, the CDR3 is TGTGCCAGCAGTCCGACAGCTAACTATGGCTACACCTTC.

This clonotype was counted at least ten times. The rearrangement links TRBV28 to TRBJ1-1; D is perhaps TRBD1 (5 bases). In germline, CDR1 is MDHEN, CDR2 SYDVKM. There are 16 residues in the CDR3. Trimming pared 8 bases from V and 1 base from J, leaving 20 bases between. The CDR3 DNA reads TGTGCCAGCCAACCCTTCACAGGTTTATGGAACACTGAAGCTTTCTTT. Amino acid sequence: CASQPFTGLWNTEAFF.

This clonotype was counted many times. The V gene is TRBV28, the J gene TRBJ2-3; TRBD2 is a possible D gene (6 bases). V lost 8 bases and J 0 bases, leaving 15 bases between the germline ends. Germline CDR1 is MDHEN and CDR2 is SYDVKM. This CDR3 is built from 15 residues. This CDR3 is CASVGTVESTDTQYF. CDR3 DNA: TGTGCCAGCGTTGGGACTGTTGAAAGCACAGATACGCAGTATTTT.

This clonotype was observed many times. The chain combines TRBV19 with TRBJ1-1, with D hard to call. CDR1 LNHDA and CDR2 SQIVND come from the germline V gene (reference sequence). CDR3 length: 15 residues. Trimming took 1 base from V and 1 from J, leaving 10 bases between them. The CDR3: CASSIGRVRNTEAFF. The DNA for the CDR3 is TGTGCCAGTAGTATAGGTCGGGTGCGGAACACTGAAGCTTTCTTT.

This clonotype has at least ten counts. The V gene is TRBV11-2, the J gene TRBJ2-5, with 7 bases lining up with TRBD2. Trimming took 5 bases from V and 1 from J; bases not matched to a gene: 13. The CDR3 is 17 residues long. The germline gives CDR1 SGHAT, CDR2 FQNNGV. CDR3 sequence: CASSPFRGGPIQETQYF. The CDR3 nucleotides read TGTGCCAGCAGCCCCTTTAGGGGAGGGCCTATCCAAGAGACCCAGTACTTC.

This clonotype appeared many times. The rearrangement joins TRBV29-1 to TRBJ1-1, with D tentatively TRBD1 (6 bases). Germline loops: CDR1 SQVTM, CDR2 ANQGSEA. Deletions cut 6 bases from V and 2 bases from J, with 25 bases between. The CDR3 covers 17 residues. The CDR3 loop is CSVFNLQGFSRNTEAFF. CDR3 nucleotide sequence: TGCAGCGTCTTCAACCTCCAGGGGTTTAGTAGAAACACTGAAGCTTTCTTT.

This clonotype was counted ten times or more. CDR3 amino acids: CASSLAGRDEQYF. CDR3 sequence (DNA): TGTGCCAGCAGCTTAGCAGGGCGGGACGAGCAGTACTTC. This chain connects TRBV7-9 to TRBJ2-7, with D tentatively TRBD2 (5 bases). The CDR3 sequence is 13 residues long. Germline V gene sequence: CDR1 SEHNR, CDR2 FQNEAQ (reference sequence). V lost 0 bases and J lost 5, with 8 bases in between.

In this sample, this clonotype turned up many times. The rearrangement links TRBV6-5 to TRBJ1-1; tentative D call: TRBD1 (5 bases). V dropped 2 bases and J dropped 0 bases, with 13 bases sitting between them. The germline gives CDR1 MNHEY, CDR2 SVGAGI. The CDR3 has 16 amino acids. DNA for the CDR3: TGTGCCAGCAGTTACGGTCAGGGAGGAATGAACACTGAAGCTTTCTTT. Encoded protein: CASSYGQGGMNTEAFF.

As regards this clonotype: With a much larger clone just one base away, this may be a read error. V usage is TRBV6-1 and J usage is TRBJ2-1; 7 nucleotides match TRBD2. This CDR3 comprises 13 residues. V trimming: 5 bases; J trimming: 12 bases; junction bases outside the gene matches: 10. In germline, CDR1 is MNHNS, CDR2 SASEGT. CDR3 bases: TGTGCCAGCAGTAGAGCGGGAATCTATGGGCAGTTCTTC. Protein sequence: CASSRAGIYGQFF.

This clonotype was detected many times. The CDR3 loop reads CASSLTAGARTGELFF. In DNA, the CDR3 is TGTGCCAGCAGCTTAACGGCGGGGGCGAGAACCGGGGAGCTGTTTTTT. The chain employs TRBV7-9 and TRBJ2-2, with D tentatively TRBD2 (7 bases). Trimming shortened V by 2 bases and J by 5 bases, and 15 bases separated the two germline ends. CDR1 is SEHNR and CDR2 is FQNEAQ in the germline V gene (reference sequence). This CDR3 spans 16 amino acids. Variable domain in full (rest from reference TRBV7-9 and TRBJ2-2): DTGVSQNPRHKITKRGQNVTFRCDPISEHNRLYWYRQTLGQGPEFLTYFQNEAQLEKSRLLSDRFSAERPKGSFSTLEIQRTEQGDSAMYLCASSLTAGARTGELFFGEGSRLTVL.

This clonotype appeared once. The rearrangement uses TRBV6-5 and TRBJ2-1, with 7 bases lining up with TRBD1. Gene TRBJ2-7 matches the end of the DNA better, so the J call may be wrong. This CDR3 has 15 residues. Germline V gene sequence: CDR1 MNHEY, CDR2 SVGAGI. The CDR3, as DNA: TGTGCCAGCGGTTTACAACCACAGGGGTACAATGAGCAGTACTTC. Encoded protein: CASGLQPQGYNEQYF.

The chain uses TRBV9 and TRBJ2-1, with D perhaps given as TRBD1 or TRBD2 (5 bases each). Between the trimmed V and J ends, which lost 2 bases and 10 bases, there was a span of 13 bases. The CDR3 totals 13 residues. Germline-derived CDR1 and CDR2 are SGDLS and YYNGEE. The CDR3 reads CASSVKGSREQFF. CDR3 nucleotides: TGTGCCAGCAGCGTTAAGGGGAGTCGGGAGCAGTTCTTC.

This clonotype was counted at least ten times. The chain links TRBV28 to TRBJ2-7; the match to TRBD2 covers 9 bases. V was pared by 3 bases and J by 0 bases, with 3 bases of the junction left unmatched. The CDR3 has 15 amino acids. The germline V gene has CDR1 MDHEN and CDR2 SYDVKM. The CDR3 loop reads CASSFVSGSSYEQYF. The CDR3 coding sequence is TGTGCCAGCAGTTTCGTTAGCGGGAGCTCCTACGAGCAGTACTTC.

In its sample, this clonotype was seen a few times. The CDR3 DNA is TGTGCCAGCCTTGACGTAAGCTCTGGGGCCAACGTCCTGACTTTC. Translated: CASLDVSSGANVLTF. The genes are TRBV5-5 and TRBJ2-6; D remains ambiguous. Trimming left V 7 bases short and J 0 bases short, with 11 bases between. Per germline, CDR1 SGHKS and CDR2 YYEKEE (reference sequence). This CDR3 is 15 amino acids long.

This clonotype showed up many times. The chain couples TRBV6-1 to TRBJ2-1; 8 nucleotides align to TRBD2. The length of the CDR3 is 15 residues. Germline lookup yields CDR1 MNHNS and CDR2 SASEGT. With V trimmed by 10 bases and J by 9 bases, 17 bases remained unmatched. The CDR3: CATKLSGGDGGEQFF. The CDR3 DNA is TGTGCCACTAAGTTATCGGGGGGGGATGGTGGTGAGCAGTTCTTC.

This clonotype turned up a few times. For the CDR3, the DNA is TGCAGTGCTGGTCTAGTCATCCCTACAGATACGCAGTATTTT. This codes for CSAGLVIPTDTQYF. The chain uses TRBV20-1 and TRBJ2-3; D remains ambiguous. Trimming cost V 5 bases and J 3 bases, with 15 bases left between them. CDR3 length equals 14 residues. The germline V gene has CDR1 DFQATT and CDR2 SNEGSKA (reference sequence).

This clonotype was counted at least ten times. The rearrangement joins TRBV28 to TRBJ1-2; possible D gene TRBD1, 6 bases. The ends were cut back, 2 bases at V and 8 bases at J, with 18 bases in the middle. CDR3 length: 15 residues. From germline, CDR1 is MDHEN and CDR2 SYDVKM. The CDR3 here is CASSLISAGGSGYTF. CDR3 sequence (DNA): TGTGCCAGCAGTTTAATCTCTGCGGGGGGCTCGGGCTACACCTTC.

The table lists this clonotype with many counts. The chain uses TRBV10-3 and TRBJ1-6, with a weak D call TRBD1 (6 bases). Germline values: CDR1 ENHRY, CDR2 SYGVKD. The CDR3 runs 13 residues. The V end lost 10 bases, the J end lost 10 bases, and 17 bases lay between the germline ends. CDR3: CATNTGIGSPLHF. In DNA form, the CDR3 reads TGTGCCACAAATACAGGGATCGGCTCACCCCTCCACTTT.